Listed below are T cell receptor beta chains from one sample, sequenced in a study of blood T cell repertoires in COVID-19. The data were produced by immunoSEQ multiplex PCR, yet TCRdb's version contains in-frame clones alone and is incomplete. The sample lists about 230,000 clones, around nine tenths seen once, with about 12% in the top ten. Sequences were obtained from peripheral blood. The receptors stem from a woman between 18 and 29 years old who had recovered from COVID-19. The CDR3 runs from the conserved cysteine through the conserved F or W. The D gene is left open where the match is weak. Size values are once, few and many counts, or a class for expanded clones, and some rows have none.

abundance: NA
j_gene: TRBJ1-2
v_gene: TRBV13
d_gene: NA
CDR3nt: TGTGCCAGCAGCTTAGGGGCAGGGACAAACTATGGCTACACCTTC
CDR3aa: CASSLGAGTNYGYTF

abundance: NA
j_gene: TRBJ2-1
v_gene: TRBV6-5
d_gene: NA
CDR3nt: TGTGCCAGCAGTTACAAGGCAACAGCGGCCAATGAGCAGTTCTTC
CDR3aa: CASSYKATAANEQFF

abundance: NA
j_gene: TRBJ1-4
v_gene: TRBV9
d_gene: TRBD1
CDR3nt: TGTGCCAGCAGCGCAAGAACAGGGGGCGTTTGGGGGAATGAAAAACTGTTTTTT
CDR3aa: CASSARTGGVWGNEKLFF

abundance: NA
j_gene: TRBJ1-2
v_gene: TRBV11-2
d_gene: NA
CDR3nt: TGTGCCAGCAGCAAATGGACAGAAACTAACTATGGCTACACCTTC
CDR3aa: CASSKWTETNYGYTF

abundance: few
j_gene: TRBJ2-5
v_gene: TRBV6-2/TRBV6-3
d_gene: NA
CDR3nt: TGTGCCAGCAGTTACGACTCCAAAGAGACCCAGTACTTC
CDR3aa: CASSYDSKETQYF

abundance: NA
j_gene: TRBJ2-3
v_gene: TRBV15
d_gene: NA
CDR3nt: TGTGCCACCAGCAGAGATCGGAGGGATACGCAGTATTTT
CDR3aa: CATSRDRRDTQYF

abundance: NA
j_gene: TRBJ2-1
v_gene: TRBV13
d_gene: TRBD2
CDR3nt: TGTGCCAGCAGCTTAGCGGGAGGGTACAATGAGCAGTTCTTC
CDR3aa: CASSLAGGYNEQFF

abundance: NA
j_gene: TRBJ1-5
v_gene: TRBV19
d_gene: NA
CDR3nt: TGTGCCAGTAGTATGGGAGGGGGAACTGCCAATCAGCCCCAGCATTTT
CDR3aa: CASSMGGGTANQPQHF

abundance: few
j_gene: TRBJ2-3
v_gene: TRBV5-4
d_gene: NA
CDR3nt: TGTGCCAGCAGCTTTTACGGGATCGGCACAGATACGCAGTATTTT
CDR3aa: CASSFYGIGTDTQYF

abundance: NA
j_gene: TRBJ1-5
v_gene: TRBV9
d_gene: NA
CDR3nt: TGTGCCAGCAACCCGACAGCTAAGTATCAGCCCCAGCATTTT
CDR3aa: CASNPTAKYQPQHF

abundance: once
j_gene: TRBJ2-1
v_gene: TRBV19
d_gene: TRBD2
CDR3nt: TGTGCCAGTAGTATACAGGGACTAGCGGTCTACAATGAGCAGTTCTTC
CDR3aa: CASSIQGLAVYNEQFF

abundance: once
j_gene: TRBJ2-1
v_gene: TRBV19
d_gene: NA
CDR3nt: TGTGCCAGTAGTATTGGGTGGAGCTCCTACAATGAGCAGTTCTTC
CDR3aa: CASSIGWSSYNEQFF

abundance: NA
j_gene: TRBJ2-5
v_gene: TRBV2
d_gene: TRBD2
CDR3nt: TGTGCCAGCAGTAGCGGGAGGCCCCCTGAGACCCAGTACTTC
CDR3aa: CASSSGRPPETQYF

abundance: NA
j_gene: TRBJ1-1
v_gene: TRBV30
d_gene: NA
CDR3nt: TGTGCGTCGGTCCGGTTGAACACTGAAGCTTTCTTT
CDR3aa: CASVRLNTEAFF

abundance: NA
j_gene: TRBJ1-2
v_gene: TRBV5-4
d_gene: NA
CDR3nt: TGTGCCAGCAGCTTCTGGGAGGCAGGGTCGGGCTACACCTTC
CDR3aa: CASSFWEAGSGYTF

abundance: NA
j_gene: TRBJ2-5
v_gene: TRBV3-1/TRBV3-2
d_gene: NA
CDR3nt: TGTGCCAGCAGCCAAGACGGGGGGCGGACCCAAGAGACCCAGTACTTC
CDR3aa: CASSQDGGRTQETQYF

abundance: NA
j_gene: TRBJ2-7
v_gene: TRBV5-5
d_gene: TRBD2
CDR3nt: TGTGCCAGCAGCTTCCGACTAGCGGGAGGGCCAGAGCAGTACTTC
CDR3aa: CASSFRLAGGPEQYF

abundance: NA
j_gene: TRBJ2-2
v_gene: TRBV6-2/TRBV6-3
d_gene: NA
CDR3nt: TGTGCCAGCAGTTGGCAGGGGCTCGGTTCCGGGGAGCTGTTTTTT
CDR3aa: CASSWQGLGSGELFF

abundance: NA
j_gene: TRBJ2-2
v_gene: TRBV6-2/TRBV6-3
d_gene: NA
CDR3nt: TGTGCCAGCAGTCGCCGGGACTTGGCCGGGGAGCTGTTTTTT
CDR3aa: CASSRRDLAGELFF

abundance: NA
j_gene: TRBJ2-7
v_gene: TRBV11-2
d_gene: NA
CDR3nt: TGTGCCAGCAGCTCGGGACTGGGGACCTACGAGCAGTACTTC
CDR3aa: CASSSGLGTYEQYF

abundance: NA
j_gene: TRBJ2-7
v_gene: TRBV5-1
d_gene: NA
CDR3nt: TGCGCCAGCAGTTTGCCAGGGTCGGGCTACGAGCAGTACTTC
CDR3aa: CASSLPGSGYEQYF

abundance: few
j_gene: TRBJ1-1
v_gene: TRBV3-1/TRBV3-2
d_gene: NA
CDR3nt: TGTGCCAGCAGCCGGCAGGGGAACACTGAAGCTTTCTTT
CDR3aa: CASSRQGNTEAFF

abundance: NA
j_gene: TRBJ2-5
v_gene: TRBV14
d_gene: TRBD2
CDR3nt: TGTGCCAGCAGCCAAGTGACTAGCGGGAGAATTATAGAGACCCAGTACTTC
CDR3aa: CASSQVTSGRIIETQYF

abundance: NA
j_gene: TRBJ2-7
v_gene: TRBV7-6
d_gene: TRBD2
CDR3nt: TGTGCCAGCAGCTTAGGAGGCGGGAGACTTTACGAGCAGTACTTC
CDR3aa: CASSLGGGRLYEQYF

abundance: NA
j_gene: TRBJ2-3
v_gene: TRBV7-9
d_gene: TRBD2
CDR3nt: TGTGCCAGCAGCTTGTTTAGCGGGATAACAGATACGCAGTATTTT
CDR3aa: CASSLFSGITDTQYF

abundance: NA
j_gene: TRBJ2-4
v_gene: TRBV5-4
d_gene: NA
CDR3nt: TGTGCCAGCAGCTTGGTGGACAGCCGAGACATTCAGTACTTC
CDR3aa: CASSLVDSRDIQYF

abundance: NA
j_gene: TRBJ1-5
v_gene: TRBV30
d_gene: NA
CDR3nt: TGTGCCTGGGGGAGGAGGGCGCAAAGACAGCCCCAGCATTTT
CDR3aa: CAWGRRAQRQPQHF

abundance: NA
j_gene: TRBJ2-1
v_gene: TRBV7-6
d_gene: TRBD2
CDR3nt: TGTGCCAGCAGCTACAAGGAGGGAGGGGCCCACAATGAGCAGTTCTTC
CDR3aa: CASSYKEGGAHNEQFF

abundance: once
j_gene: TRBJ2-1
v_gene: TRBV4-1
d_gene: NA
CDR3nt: TGCGCCAGCAGCGCGGACTCCTACAATGAGCAGTTCTTC
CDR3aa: CASSADSYNEQFF

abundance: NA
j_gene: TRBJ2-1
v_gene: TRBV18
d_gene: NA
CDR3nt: TGTGCCAGCTCACCTCGTAGGGGCGATGAGCAGTTCTTC
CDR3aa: CASSPRRGDEQFF

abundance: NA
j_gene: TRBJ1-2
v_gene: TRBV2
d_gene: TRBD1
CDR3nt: TGTGCCAGCAGTGACAGGGGGTATGGCTACACCTTC
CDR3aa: CASSDRGYGYTF

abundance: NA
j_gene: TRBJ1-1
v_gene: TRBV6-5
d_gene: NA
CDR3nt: TGTGCCAGCAGAGGAGGGGTTGGTTTCGGTGAAGCTTTCTTT
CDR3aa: CASRGGVGFGEAFF

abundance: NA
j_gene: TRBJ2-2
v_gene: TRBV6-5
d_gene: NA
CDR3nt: TGTGCCAGCAGGAAACAGGTGAACACCGGGGAGCTGTTTTTT
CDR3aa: CASRKQVNTGELFF

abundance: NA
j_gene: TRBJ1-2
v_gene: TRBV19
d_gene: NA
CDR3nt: TGTGCCAGTACCGGGGGGGAGGGCCACTATGGCTACACCTTC
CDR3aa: CASTGGEGHYGYTF

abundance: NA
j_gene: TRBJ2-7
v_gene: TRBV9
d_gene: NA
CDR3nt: TGTGCCAGCAGCCCCAGCTCCTACGAGCAGTACTTC
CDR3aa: CASSPSSYEQYF

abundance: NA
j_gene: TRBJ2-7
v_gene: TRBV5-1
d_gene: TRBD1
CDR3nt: TGCGCCAGCAGCTCCCCCGGGACAGGGTTACACGAGCAGTACTTC
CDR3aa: CASSSPGTGLHEQYF

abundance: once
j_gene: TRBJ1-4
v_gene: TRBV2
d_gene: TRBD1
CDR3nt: TGTGCCAGCAGCACAGGGGGCACTAATGAAAAACTGTTTTTT
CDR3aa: CASSTGGTNEKLFF

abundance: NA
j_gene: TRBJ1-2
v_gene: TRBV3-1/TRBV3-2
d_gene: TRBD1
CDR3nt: TGTGCCAGCAGTTCGACAGGGGCGCTCGGCTACACCTTC
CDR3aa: CASSSTGALGYTF

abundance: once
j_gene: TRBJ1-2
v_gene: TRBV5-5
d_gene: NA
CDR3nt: TGTGCCAGCAGCTTGGTTCAGGATGGCTACACCTTC
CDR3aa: CASSLVQDGYTF

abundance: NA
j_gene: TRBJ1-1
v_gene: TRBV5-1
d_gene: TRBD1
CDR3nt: TGCGCCAGCAGCCTGGGGACAGGGGCTGAAGCTTTCTTT
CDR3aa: CASSLGTGAEAFF

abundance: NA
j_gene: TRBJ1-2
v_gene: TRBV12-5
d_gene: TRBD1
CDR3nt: TGTGCTAGTGGTTTGGTAATCAGGGGGCCGCCCTTCTATGGCTACACCTTC
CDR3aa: CASGLVIRGPPFYGYTF

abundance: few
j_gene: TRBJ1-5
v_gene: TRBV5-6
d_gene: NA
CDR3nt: TGTGCCAGCAGCTTGCATTGGGGGGAAGACGGCAATCAGCCCCAGCATTTT
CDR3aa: CASSLHWGEDGNQPQHF

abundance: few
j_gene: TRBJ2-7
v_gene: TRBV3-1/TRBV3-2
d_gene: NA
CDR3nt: TGTGCCAGCAGCCAAGATTCGGGGTTCAGCTCCTACGAGCAGTACTTC
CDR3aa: CASSQDSGFSSYEQYF

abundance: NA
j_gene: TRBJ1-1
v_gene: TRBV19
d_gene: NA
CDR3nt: TGTGCCAGTAAGCAGGGGAACACTGAAGCTTTCTTT
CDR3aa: CASKQGNTEAFF

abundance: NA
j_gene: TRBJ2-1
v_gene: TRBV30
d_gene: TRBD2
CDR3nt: TGTGCCTGGGAAGGACTAGGCAATGAGCAGTTCTTC
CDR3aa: CAWEGLGNEQFF

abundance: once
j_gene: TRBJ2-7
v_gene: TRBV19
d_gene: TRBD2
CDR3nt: TGTGCCAGTAGTCCTGCGGGAGGGAGCTCCTACGAGCAGTACTTC
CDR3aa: CASSPAGGSSYEQYF